These 21 T cell receptor beta chains share one sample of origin, sequenced in a study of metastatic and nonmetastatic thyroid tumors. TCRdb reprocessed the PCR reads via MiXCR. The profile covers around 19,000 clones, with roughly 24% appearing a single time and approximately 5.9% taken by the ten largest. Thyroid surgery took place with no prior treatment in any patient. The sample comprised tumor tissue. The receptors were gathered from a female donor with papillary thyroid cancer or a benign thyroid nodule (not recorded which). Some clones in this sample may be carry-over from other donors' samples.

This clone qualifies as medium-sized. The chain uses TRBV20-1 and TRBJ1-3; weak D call: TRBD1 (6 bases). Germline CDR1 DFQATT, CDR2 SNEGSKA (reference sequence). V was shortened by 0 bases and J by 8 bases, with 17 bases between the two germline ends. The CDR3 spans 15 residues. CDR3 coding DNA: TGCAGTGCTAGAGATCGTCGGCAGGGGAAGCACACCATATATTTT. Its translation is CSARDRRQGKHTIYF.

The chain carries TRBV15 and TRBJ2-1; 7 positions agree with TRBD1. The J segment lost 9 bases and the V segment lost 4 bases, leaving 9 bases of the junction unmatched. This CDR3 has 14 residues. Looked up from germline, CDR1 is LNHNV and CDR2 is YYDKDF (reference sequence). CDR3 bases: TGTGCCACCAGCATAGACAGGGCCCTCGGTGAGCAGTTCTTC. Translation: CATSIDRALGEQFF.

This clone was detected many times. The J gene is TRBJ2-1, the V gene TRBV12-5, with D uncertain. CDR1 is LGHNT and CDR2 is FRNRAP in the germline V gene. Trimming cost V 1 base and J 8 bases, with 12 bases left between them. The CDR3 has 14 amino acids. CDR3 bases: TGTGCTAGTGGTTTGGGCTCCCCTTTCTATGAGCAGTTCTTC. This translates into CASGLGSPFYEQFF.

This clone ranks as medium-sized. J is TRBJ1-1 and V is TRBV20-1, with D unclear. Germline lookup yields CDR1 DFQATT and CDR2 SNEGSKA (reference sequence). This CDR3 spans 15 amino acids. The ends were cut back, 6 bases at V and 8 bases at J, with 25 bases in the middle. The CDR3: CSAKWTDSLSREAFF. The DNA for the CDR3 is TGCAGTGCAAAGTGGACCGATAGCCTTTCACGGGAAGCTTTCTTT.

This clone was counted at least ten times. This chain connects TRBV2 to TRBJ2-4, with D hard to call. CDR1 and CDR2 from the germline V gene are SNHLY and FYNNEI. CDR3 size: 13 residues. V was shortened by 1 base and J by 8 bases, with 9 bases between the two germline ends. The CDR3 sequence: CASSEGPWDIQYF. CDR3 in DNA: TGTGCCAGCAGTGAAGGCCCCTGGGACATTCAGTACTTC.

This clone was seen at least ten times. This may arise from a read error, as a much more abundant clone is one base away. The rearrangement uses TRBV15 and TRBJ2-3; D not certain. Germline CDR1 reads LNHNV; CDR2 reads YYDKDF (reference sequence). This CDR3 is 12 amino acids long. The CDR3 bases are TGTGCCACCGGCAGAGATCCCGGTACGCAGTATTTT. Translated: CATGRDPGTQYF.

The CDR3 nucleotides are TGTGCCAGCAGCGTAGATGGAGGGACGAACTACGAGCAGTACTTC. Translation gives CASSVDGGTNYEQYF. The V call is TRBV9, the J call TRBJ2-7; TRBD2 is a possible D gene (6 bases). Germline V gene sequence: CDR1 SGDLS, CDR2 YYNGEE. The CDR3 consists of 15 residues. V lost 0 bases to trimming and J lost 3 bases, with 13 bases between them.

This clone was seen only a few times. The chain links TRBV19 to TRBJ1-1; 12 bases fit TRBD1. Trimming took 6 bases from V and 4 from J; bases not matched to a gene: 6. The CDR3 length is 15 residues. CDR1 is LNHDA and CDR2 is SQIVND in the germline V gene (reference sequence). The CDR3 bases are TGTGCCAGTAGCCGGGACAGGGGGCGAGGCACTGAAGCTTTCTTT. Translated, it gives CASSRDRGRGTEAFF.

Judged by abundance, this clone is medium-sized. V is TRBV28 and J is TRBJ1-1; D uncertain. The CDR3 consists of 13 residues. Between the trimmed V and J ends, which lost 3 bases and 11 bases, there was a span of 16 bases. Germline CDR1 MDHEN, CDR2 SYDVKM. The CDR3 sequence: CASSFNPGVFAFF. DNA of the CDR3: TGTGCCAGCAGTTTTAACCCAGGTGTCTTTGCTTTCTTT.

This clone was counted at least ten times. This chain links TRBV12-3 or TRBV12-4 with TRBJ2-2; D is perhaps TRBD1 (6 bases). The CDR3 contains 12 residues. Trimming left V 4 bases short and J 6 bases short, with 6 bases between. Here the CDR3 reads CASSYRAGELFF. Written as DNA, the CDR3 is TGTGCCAGCAGTTACAGGGCCGGGGAGCTGTTTTTT.

This clone was seen many times. Other DNA sequences in the sample encode the same CDR3. CDR3 coding DNA: TGTGCCAGCAGCCCCTCGGGGGGAGAGACCCAGTACTTC. The encoded protein is CASSPSGGETQYF. The gene calls are TRBV6-1 and TRBJ2-5; 7 positions agree with TRBD2. J lost 4 bases, V lost 6 bases, and 5 bases had no gene match. Germline assignment: CDR1 MNHNS and CDR2 SASEGT. The CDR3 totals 13 residues.

The genes are TRBV6-1 and TRBJ2-3; 7 nucleotides line up with TRBD2. CDR3 length: 15 residues. CDR1 MNHNS and CDR2 SASEGT come from the germline V gene. V lost 0 bases to trimming and J lost 3 bases; unmatched junction nucleotides: 3. The CDR3 loop is CASSEAAAGTDTQYF. The CDR3 region has the DNA TGTGCCAGCAGTGAAGCCGCAGCGGGAACAGATACGCAGTATTTT.

This clone is labeled medium-sized. This chain links TRBV20-1 with TRBJ2-7, with 10 bases aligning to TRBD2. The CDR3 is 19 residues long. The germline V gene has CDR1 DFQATT and CDR2 SNEGSKA (reference sequence). V was pared by 2 bases and J by 1 base, with 17 bases of the junction left unmatched. The CDR3 is CSARPHQTSGHTFSYEQYF. The CDR3 coding sequence is TGCAGTGCTAGACCCCACCAGACTAGCGGGCATACTTTTTCCTACGAGCAGTACTTC.

In its sample, this clone is medium-sized. V usage is TRBV27 and J usage is TRBJ2-1; TRBD2 matches at 9 bases. The V gene end was trimmed by 7 bases and the J gene end by 10 bases; junction bases not matched to a gene: 14. There are 15 residues in the CDR3. CDR1 and CDR2 from the germline V gene are MNHEY and SMNVEV (reference sequence). The DNA of the CDR3 is TGTGCCAGCACCCGGTGGGCGGGAGGGCCGGTCGAGCAGTTCTTC. Its translation is CASTRWAGGPVEQFF.

This clone came up many times. The chain links TRBV28 to TRBJ2-5; TRBD2 matches at 10 bases. The CDR3 is made up of 17 amino acids. J gave up 2 bases and V 3 bases, and 9 bases lay outside the gene matches. Germline loops: CDR1 MDHEN, CDR2 SYDVKM. CDR3 nucleotides: TGTGCCAGCAGTTTTGGGCTAGCGGGAGTCGGGCAAGAGACCCAGTACTTC. Its translation is CASSFGLAGVGQETQYF.

By frequency in the sample, this clone is medium-sized. This rearrangement joins TRBV20-1 to TRBJ2-1; D may be TRBD2 (6 bases). This CDR3 has 14 amino acids. CDR1 and CDR2 (germline): DFQATT, SNEGSKA (reference sequence). The V end was cut by 3 bases, the J end by 0 bases, with 9 bases between. The CDR3 coding sequence is TGCAGTGCTAGCGGGAGCCCCTCCTACAATGAGCAGTTCTTC. As protein: CSASGSPSYNEQFF.

This chain links TRBV20-1 with TRBJ2-7; TRBD2 agrees at 12 bases. The CDR3 has 13 residues. The V gene's germline CDR1 is DFQATT and CDR2 SNEGSKA (reference sequence). J lost 7 bases, V lost 7 bases, and 8 bases had no gene match. This CDR3 reads CSELRGTSGEQYF. The CDR3 DNA sequence: TGCAGTGAACTCCGGGGGACTAGCGGGGAGCAGTACTTC.

This clone was observed at least ten times. The V call is TRBV6-1, the J call TRBJ2-2; D unresolved. The V end lost 6 bases, the J end lost 4 bases, and 12 bases lay between the germline ends. The CDR3 is 14 amino acids. CDR1 and CDR2 from the germline V gene are MNHNS and SASEGT. CDR3 coding DNA: TGTGCCAGCAGGATCCCCTTATCCACCGGGGAGCTGTTTTTT. Protein product: CASRIPLSTGELFF.

This clone was seen many times. The genes are TRBV28 and TRBJ2-7; TRBD2 matches 8 bases. The CDR3 has 13 residues. Germline values: CDR1 MDHEN, CDR2 SYDVKM. The CDR3 here is CASAGGLSYEQYF. CDR3 DNA: TGTGCGTCGGCGGGAGGATTGTCCTACGAGCAGTACTTC.

This clone was detected only a few times. The V and J genes are TRBV6-2 or TRBV6-3 and TRBJ2-1, with D perhaps TRBD2 (5 bases). Germline V gene sequence: CDR1 MNHEY, CDR2 SVGEGT. The CDR3 runs 14 residues. V shed 2 bases and J shed 9 bases, with 14 bases lying between them. The CDR3 here is CASSYASGISEQFF. The CDR3 DNA follows: TGTGCCAGCAGTTACGCTTCCGGGATCAGTGAGCAGTTCTTC.

This clone is labeled as medium-sized. The chain carries TRBV24-1 and TRBJ2-1, with a possible D match to TRBD1 (5 bases). V lost 1 base and J lost 6, with 12 bases in between. Germline CDR1 KGHDR, CDR2 SFDVKD. This CDR3 is 15 amino acids long. The CDR3 region is CATSDFGLRGNEQFF. CDR3 in DNA: TGTGCCACCAGTGATTTCGGGCTAAGGGGCAATGAGCAGTTCTTC.